This T cell receptor beta chain originates from a study of blood T cell repertoires in COVID-19. Study at large: The United States, Italy and Spain supplied acute and convalescent COVID-19 samples. T cells, B-cell-depleted T cells, or PBMCs provided the cDNA or gDNA that served as material.

Germline CDR1 SNHLY, CDR2 FYNNEI. The CDR3 is made up of 13 amino acids. Trimming shortened V by 7 bases and J by 2 bases, and 12 bases separated the two germline ends. How the authors handled the data: Researchers report that nucleated cell counts were estimated from reference gene primer amplification. Using immunoSEQ multiplex PCR, the repertoire was profiled, and TCRdb retains in-frame clones only, with some absent. The V and J calls and the clone size are those of that table, but D and trimming were determined from the DNA. Found here are about 120,000 clones, approximately 90% of them singletons; the top ten hold 1.5% to 2%.

The V call is TRBV2, the J call TRBJ2-7; tentative D call: TRBD1 (6 bases). The receptor comes from a human donor with active COVID-19. The donor label of this sample is uncertain. Sequencing was done on a sample of peripheral blood. In DNA, the CDR3 is TGTGCCAGCAACAGGGACGGTGCCTACGAGCAGTACTTC. Translating gives CASNRDGAYEQYF.